This is a list of T cell receptor beta chains from one sample in a study of molecular identifiers for immune sequencing clone quantification. Via MiXCR, TCRdb re-called the PCR reads, giving one row per CDR3 protein. The table has about 510,000 distinct CDR3 sequences, about a fifth seen once. Material for sequencing was naive CD8+ T cells from blood, with Jurkat cell RNA spiked in. The receptors come from a human donor in good health. Some libraries in this study had Jurkat cell RNA spiked in. The CDR3 runs from the conserved cysteine through the conserved F or W. Fields, in order: J gene, V gene, D gene, CDR3 protein. A D gene is named only where the DNA matches it firmly.

J: TRBJ2-7
V: TRBV28
D: TRBD1
CDR3: CASSFRGQASYEQYF

J: TRBJ2-7
V: TRBV4-3
D: -
CDR3: CASSQDSGIEQYF

J: TRBJ1-1
V: TRBV28
D: -
CDR3: CASSPETGMNTEAFF

J: TRBJ2-7
V: TRBV27
D: -
CDR3: CASSPSAYEQYF

J: TRBJ1-1
V: TRBV14
D: -
CDR3: CASSKEGNGLWGEAFF

J: TRBJ2-1
V: TRBV30
D: TRBD1
CDR3: CAWSSTGYEQFF

J: TRBJ1-2
V: TRBV29-1
D: -
CDR3: CSVEAGQTAYGYTF

J: TRBJ2-7
V: TRBV9
D: -
CDR3: CASSADLQFSAF

J: TRBJ2-4
V: TRBV2
D: -
CDR3: CASSERIAKNIQYF

J: TRBJ1-1
V: TRBV2
D: -
CDR3: CASSESTRGTEAFF

J: TRBJ2-5
V: TRBV19
D: TRBD2
CDR3: CATKLMTSGEETQYF

J: TRBJ1-2
V: TRBV12-3/TRBV12-4
D: -
CDR3: CASSRMKTDGYGYTF

J: TRBJ1-5
V: TRBV2
D: -
CDR3: CASSVRGYSNQPQHF

J: TRBJ1-2
V: TRBV3-1
D: -
CDR3: CASSQGFDVPMAQIYGYTF

J: TRBJ2-7
V: TRBV5-4
D: -
CDR3: CASSFDVREQYF

J: TRBJ2-7
V: TRBV4-2
D: -
CDR3: CAGSQGIVGDTYEQYF

J: TRBJ1-1
V: TRBV30
D: TRBD1
CDR3: CAWRGDRGLSYTEAFF

J: TRBJ1-5
V: TRBV30
D: -
CDR3: CAWSVGISNRPQHF

J: TRBJ2-7
V: TRBV24-1
D: -
CDR3: CATSDTSGTGPYEQYF

J: TRBJ2-3
V: TRBV11-2
D: TRBD1
CDR3: CASSFGQGADTQYF

J: TRBJ1-5
V: TRBV4-3
D: TRBD1
CDR3: CASSRHRGLGANQPQHF

J: TRBJ2-4
V: TRBV20-1
D: TRBD1
CDR3: CSARPNTGDDIQYF

J: TRBJ2-3
V: TRBV2
D: -
CDR3: CASRETLRDTQYF

J: TRBJ1-1
V: TRBV5-3
D: -
CDR3: CASSLWSGEAFF

J: TRBJ2-7
V: TRBV20-1
D: -
CDR3: CSARAPDPGEDPWREQYF

J: TRBJ2-5
V: TRBV6-2/TRBV6-3
D: -
CDR3: CASSPRTELPQETQYF

J: TRBJ1-4
V: TRBV4-3
D: -
CDR3: CASSQDMVGGVNEKLFF

J: TRBJ2-1
V: TRBV24-1
D: -
CDR3: CATQAENNEQFF

J: TRBJ1-5
V: TRBV4-2
D: -
CDR3: CASSHEVDQPQHF

J: TRBJ2-1
V: TRBV27
D: TRBD1
CDR3: CASSFLQGAYNEQFF

J: TRBJ2-1
V: TRBV6-1
D: -
CDR3: CASSEESSYNEQFF

J: TRBJ2-1
V: TRBV20-1
D: -
CDR3: CSAGDSGSSYNEQFF

J: TRBJ1-1
V: TRBV12-3/TRBV12-4
D: -
CDR3: CASSFWYEGTEAFF

J: TRBJ2-3
V: TRBV4-1
D: TRBD2
CDR3: CASSQVQTGLALSTDTQYF

J: TRBJ2-7
V: TRBV27
D: TRBD2
CDR3: CASSQSGTSGSYYEQYF

J: TRBJ2-3
V: TRBV7-2
D: TRBD2
CDR3: CASSFGARGATDTQYF

J: TRBJ2-6
V: TRBV28
D: -
CDR3: CASSLWGTGANVLTF

J: TRBJ2-7
V: TRBV6-5
D: -
CDR3: CATGASGHEQYF

J: TRBJ2-6
V: TRBV4-1
D: -
CDR3: CASSLEPRQRLAGANVLTF

J: TRBJ2-5
V: TRBV24-1
D: TRBD1
CDR3: CATSDKLDRGGKTQYF

J: TRBJ2-7
V: TRBV7-2
D: TRBD1
CDR3: CASSLSPGQGYEQYF

J: TRBJ2-5
V: TRBV7-6
D: -
CDR3: CASSPPLSGQHRLETQYF

J: TRBJ1-1
V: TRBV9
D: -
CDR3: CASSDPSDAGAEAFF

J: TRBJ1-5
V: TRBV27
D: -
CDR3: CASMPGRGMVPQHF

J: TRBJ2-1
V: TRBV7-2
D: -
CDR3: CASSRPQGGGTNYNEQFF